What follows are 5 T cell receptor beta chains derived from one specimen sequenced in a study of identical twins. TCRdb fed the 5' RACE reads into MiXCR, producing one record per CDR3 protein. This sample has some 560,000 distinct CDR3 sequences; 9% to 10% occur once, and the top ten carry roughly 3.2%. These same data were also listed under a study on yellow fever vaccine responses in identical twins.

What was sequenced was PBMCs. The receptors here all came from a woman aged 18-35 years in good health.

This chain's CDR3 is CASTRDGGQGIPISPLHF. CDR3 coding DNA: TGTGCCAGCACAAGGGATGGGGGACAGGGAATTCCCATTTCACCCCTCCACTTT. This chain links TRBV11-1 with TRBJ1-6; the match to TRBD1 covers 9 bases. V trimming: 7 bases; J trimming: 9 bases; junction bases outside the gene matches: 19. The CDR3 totals 18 residues. Germline CDR1 is SGHAT and CDR2 is FQDESV (reference sequence).

This clonotype was counted between two and nine times. V and J are TRBV7-2 and TRBJ2-3, with TRBD2 identical over 7 bases. The germline CDR1 and CDR2 sequences are SGHTA and FQGNSA. The CDR3 is 15 amino acids. J lost 5 bases, V lost 4 bases, and 9 bases had no gene match. CDR3 coding DNA: TGTGCCAGCAGCTACGGACTAGTGCGGAAAGATACGCAGTATTTT. Residues: CASSYGLVRKDTQYF.

V and J are TRBV7-6 and TRBJ1-2, with a tentative D call TRBD1 (5 bases). The CDR3 loop spans 15 amino acids. The V and J ends lost 0 bases and 2 bases respectively, with 10 bases between them. Germline CDR1 SGHVS, CDR2 FNYEAQ. The CDR3 reads CASSLARGMNYGYTF. Written as DNA, the CDR3 is TGTGCCAGCAGCTTAGCGCGGGGGATGAACTATGGCTACACCTTC.

The rearrangement joins TRBV6-1 to TRBJ2-3; no reliable D call. The germline V gene encodes CDR1 MNHNS and CDR2 SASEGT. The CDR3 runs 16 residues. Between the trimmed V and J ends, which lost 2 bases and 7 bases, there was a span of 19 bases. CDR3 in amino acids: CASSEILAGSVHTQYF. For the CDR3, the DNA is TGTGCCAGCAGTGAAATCTTAGCCGGATCGGTCCATACGCAGTATTTT.

This clonotype was counted between two and nine times. This rearrangement joins TRBV6-2 or TRBV6-3 to TRBJ2-7, with D maybe TRBD2 (6 bases). Germline-derived CDR1 and CDR2 are MNHEY and SVGEGT. Trimming shortened V by 0 bases and J by 3 bases, and 15 bases separated the two germline ends. The CDR3 is 16 residues long. CDR3: CASSYSKLASNYEQYF. The CDR3 DNA reads as TGTGCCAGCAGTTACTCTAAGCTAGCGTCCAACTACGAGCAGTACTTC.